These 22 T cell receptor beta chains were all obtained from the same sample, sequenced in a study of blood T cell repertoires in COVID-19. Assay: immunoSEQ multiplex PCR; the TCRdb copy retains only in-frame clones and omits some. The repertoire includes about 120,000 clones, around nine tenths of them detected once, and more than 2% sits in the top ten. Source material: peripheral blood. These receptors all stem from a woman aged 45-60 years with acute or convalescent COVID-19.

The chain employs TRBV12-3 or TRBV12-4 and TRBJ1-4; a weak D match, TRBD1 (6 bases). The V and J ends lost 6 bases and 8 bases respectively, with 13 bases between them. The CDR3 totals 13 residues. The CDR3: CASRLRDNEKLFF. CDR3 nucleotide sequence: TGTGCCAGCAGACTCCGGGACAACGAAAAACTGTTTTTT.

J is TRBJ2-7 and V is TRBV30; 8 bases are a match to TRBD1. With V trimmed by 5 bases and J by 5 bases, 5 bases remained unmatched. Germline-derived CDR1 and CDR2 are GTSNPN and SVGIG (reference sequence). The CDR3 runs 12 residues. The CDR3 loop reads CAWDRGPNEQYF. DNA for the CDR3: TGTGCCTGGGACAGGGGTCCAAACGAGCAGTACTTC.

The rearrangement joins TRBV2 to TRBJ1-2; D is uncertain. Germline lookup yields CDR1 SNHLY and CDR2 FYNNEI. Deletions cut 4 bases from V and 2 bases from J, with 8 bases between. This CDR3 is built from 13 residues. In DNA, the CDR3 is TGTGCCAGCAGTGTGACGGGAAACTATGGCTACACCTTC. It yields the protein CASSVTGNYGYTF.

The rearrangement joins TRBV11-3 to TRBJ2-1; the match to TRBD2 covers 9 bases. The length of the CDR3 is 14 residues. In germline, CDR1 is SGHNT, CDR2 YENEEA. V gave up 4 bases and J gave up 4 bases; unmatched junction bases: 2. CDR3 amino acids: CASSSGLAYNEQFF. CDR3 DNA: TGTGCCAGCAGCTCGGGACTAGCTTACAATGAGCAGTTCTTC.

In this sample, this clone turned up a few times. This chain uses TRBV10-3 with TRBJ1-5; 11 bases agree with TRBD1. From germline, CDR1 is ENHRY and CDR2 SYGVKD. CDR3 length: 16 amino acids. The trim removed 0 bases at V and 6 bases at J, leaving 4 bases unmatched. The CDR3 here is CAISESRTGGFQPQHF. The CDR3 DNA reads as TGTGCCATCAGTGAGTCGCGGACAGGGGGCTTTCAGCCCCAGCATTTT.

The rearrangement links TRBV5-1 to TRBJ2-5; no clear D gene. The CDR3 contains 13 residues. V lost 0 bases, J lost 3 bases, and 6 bases lay in between. CDR1 and CDR2 from the germline V gene are SGHRS and YFSETQ. CDR3 coding DNA: TGCGCCAGCAGCTTGGACAACGAAGAGACCCAGTACTTC. Amino acids: CASSLDNEETQYF.

CDR3 protein: CASSFTTGMNTEAFF. The CDR3 region has the DNA TGTGCCAGCAGCTTCACGACAGGCATGAACACTGAAGCTTTCTTT. The J gene is TRBJ1-1, the V gene TRBV9; possible D gene TRBD1, 6 bases. Germline V gives CDR1 SGDLS, CDR2 YYNGEE. Trimming shortened V by 4 bases and J by 0 bases, and 13 bases separated the two germline ends. The CDR3 is made up of 15 amino acids.

Only one count was recorded for this clone. The chain employs TRBV27 and TRBJ2-7; TRBD2 matches 10 bases. CDR1 MNHEY and CDR2 SMNVEV come from the germline V gene (reference sequence). J was trimmed by 5 bases and V by 5 bases; bases with no gene match: 6. The length of the CDR3 is 14 residues. For the CDR3, the DNA is TGTGCCAGCAGTCGGCTAGCGGGAGAAGACGAGCAGTACTTC. Its translation: CASSRLAGEDEQYF.

The chain joins TRBV18 to TRBJ2-2; D gene uncertain. This CDR3 contains 15 residues. Germline CDR1 KGHSH, CDR2 LQKENI. The V end was cut by 4 bases, the J end by 0 bases, with 9 bases between. In nucleotides, the CDR3 is TGTGCCAGCTCACAACTTTTGACGAACACCGGGGAGCTGTTTTTT. Its translation is CASSQLLTNTGELFF.

V is TRBV11-2 and J is TRBJ2-1; possible D gene TRBD2, 5 bases. V was cut by 3 bases and J by 4 bases, with 7 bases left in between. This CDR3 is 13 amino acids long. CDR1 and CDR2 from the germline V gene are SGHAT and FQNNGV. The CDR3 loop is CASSFSGYNEQFF. The CDR3 coding sequence is TGTGCCAGCAGCTTCAGCGGTTACAATGAGCAGTTCTTC.

This clone was seen only once. CDR3 region: CAGKLNSYTYNEQFF. The CDR3 region has the DNA TGTGCCGGAAAACTAAACTCTTATACCTACAATGAGCAGTTCTTC. The chain carries TRBV30 and TRBJ2-1; no definite D call. Germline assignment: CDR1 GTSNPN and CDR2 SVGIG (reference sequence). The CDR3 totals 15 residues. Trimming cost V 8 bases and J 2 bases, with 19 bases left between them.

This sequence joins TRBV30 and TRBJ2-7; D may be TRBD1 (6 bases). Germline assignment: CDR1 GTSNPN and CDR2 SVGIG (reference sequence). V was trimmed by 0 bases and J by 2 bases, leaving 23 bases between them. The CDR3 is 18 residues long. CDR3 nucleotides: TGTGCCTGGAGTGTACCATTTGAGGGGGATTTTCCCCCCTACGAGCAGTACTTC. This gives the protein CAWSVPFEGDFPPYEQYF.

The rearrangement joins TRBV6-5 to TRBJ2-1; 9 bases fit TRBD2. J gave up 5 bases and V 7 bases, and 6 bases lay outside the gene matches. This CDR3 contains 14 residues. Germline V gives CDR1 MNHEY, CDR2 SVGAGI. In nucleotides, the CDR3 is TGTGCCAGCAATCGAGCTAGCGGGAACAATGAGCAGTTCTTC. Translated, it gives CASNRASGNNEQFF.

The sample holds one count of this clone. The CDR3 DNA reads TGTGCCAGCAGCTACTTGACTAGCGGGGGCAAAGAGACCCAGTACTTC. This translates into CASSYLTSGGKETQYF. The rearrangement uses TRBV14 and TRBJ2-5; 12 positions match TRBD2. The ends lost 5 bases at V and 3 bases at J; junction bases unmatched: 7. Germline CDR1 and CDR2: SGHDN and FVKESK. The CDR3 is made up of 16 amino acids.

The chain combines TRBV19 with TRBJ2-6, with no clear D. The CDR3 covers 15 residues. The germline gives CDR1 LNHDA, CDR2 SQIVND (reference sequence). Trimming pared 7 bases from V and 4 bases from J, leaving 14 bases between. The CDR3 region is CASTHGQAGANVLTF. The CDR3 region has the DNA TGTGCCAGTACCCATGGCCAGGCAGGGGCCAACGTCCTGACTTTC.

This sequence joins TRBV5-1 and TRBJ2-1, with 11 nucleotides matching TRBD2. V gave up 4 bases and J gave up 7 bases; unmatched junction bases: 7. Germline CDR1 reads SGHRS; CDR2 reads YFSETQ. This CDR3 contains 15 residues. CDR3 in amino acids: CASSLSGRAGNEQFF. Here the CDR3 DNA reads TGCGCCAGCAGCCTTAGCGGGAGGGCCGGGAATGAGCAGTTCTTC. Supplemented by reference TRBV5-1 and TRBJ2-1, the full variable domain reads KAGVTQTPRYLIKTRGQQVTLSCSPISGHRSVSWYQQTPGQGLQFLFEYFSETQRNKGNFPGRFSGRQFSNSRSEMNVSTLELGDSALYLCASSLSGRAGNEQFFGPGTRLTVL.

This clone was observed once. This rearrangement joins TRBV6-2 or TRBV6-3 to TRBJ1-1; 9 bases fit TRBD1. V gave up 2 bases and J gave up 0 bases; unmatched junction bases: 10. CDR1 and CDR2 from the germline V gene are MNHEY and SVGEGT. The CDR3 totals 18 residues. CDR3 in DNA: TGTGCCAGCAGTTACCCTACGGGACAGGGCGGCATGAACACTGAAGCTTTCTTT. Protein product: CASSYPTGQGGMNTEAFF.

The chain joins TRBV11-2 to TRBJ2-1; no reliable D call. There are 14 residues in the CDR3. The germline V gene encodes CDR1 SGHAT and CDR2 FQNNGV. The germline V and J ends were trimmed by 3 bases and 5 bases, with 11 bases remaining between them. The CDR3 region is CASSFIPENNEQFF. The CDR3, as DNA: TGTGCCAGCAGCTTTATACCCGAGAACAATGAGCAGTTCTTC. The full variable domain, its missing parts supplied by reference TRBV11-2 and TRBJ2-1, is EAGVAQSPRYKIIEKRQSVAFWCNPISGHATLYWYQQILGQGPKLLIQFQNNGVVDDSQLPKDRFSAERLKGVDSTLKIQPAKLEDSAVYLCASSFIPENNEQFFGPGTRLTVL.

The chain employs TRBV7-8 and TRBJ1-2; no clear D. The V end was cut by 0 bases, the J end by 4 bases, with 6 bases between. This CDR3 is 13 amino acids long. The germline CDR1 and CDR2 sequences are SGHVS and FQNEAQ. CDR3 DNA: TGTGCCAGCAGCTTAGCCGGAGGCTATGGCTACACCTTC. Translated: CASSLAGGYGYTF.

This clone was seen a handful of times. This sequence joins TRBV2 and TRBJ1-6, with 8 bases aligning to TRBD1. Losses at the gene ends were 1 base for V and 12 bases for J; bases not matched to a gene: 11. This CDR3 has 16 amino acids. Germline CDR1 reads SNHLY; CDR2 reads FYNNEI. CDR3 in amino acids: CASSEVLGQGAEPLHF. The CDR3 nucleotides read TGTGCCAGCAGTGAAGTGCTAGGACAGGGTGCCGAACCCCTCCACTTT.

The chain combines TRBV19 with TRBJ2-7; D may be TRBD2 (6 bases). Germline loops: CDR1 LNHDA, CDR2 SQIVND (reference sequence). V lost 7 bases and J lost 4, with 14 bases in between. CDR3 size: 13 residues. The CDR3 DNA sequence: TGTGCCAGTAAGGAGCAGGGAGGTTACGAGCAGTACTTC. Its protein is CASKEQGGYEQYF.

The genes are TRBV29-1 and TRBJ1-2; D uncertain. The germline gives CDR1 SQVTM, CDR2 ANQGSEA. Trimming stripped 3 bases from V and 4 bases from J, with 12 bases between. The CDR3 is made up of 13 amino acids. CDR3 bases: TGCAGCGTTGACGGGTGGCAAGCCTATGGCTACACCTTC. This encodes CSVDGWQAYGYTF.